This T cell receptor (beta chain) derives from a study of T cells in Graves' hyperthyroidism and ophthalmopathy. Trimming took 4 bases from V and 4 from J, leaving 13 bases between them. The CDR3 consists of 15 residues. Germline lookup yields CDR1 MNHNS and CDR2 SASEGT. Diagnostic assessment was based on clinical symptoms, serum thyroxine and TRAb, thyroid ultrasound and orbital computed tomography. Fresh peripheral blood, roughly 10 ml, was the source of the PBMCs. The investigators amplified TCR beta CDR3 regions from RNA transcripts. Using the HTBI primer set, a first-round RT-PCR was run on the TCR CDR3. TCRdb recomputed calls from the multiplex PCR reads with MiXCR, one row per CDR3 protein. This table has hundreds of thousands of distinct CDR3 sequences, around 15% appearing once.

The sequence derives from a woman in her 30s with Graves' hyperthyroidism. V and J are TRBV6-1 and TRBJ1-4, with D perhaps TRBD1 (6 bases). Material: blood. CDR3 loop: CASSVQGGGNEKLFF. CDR3 DNA: TGTGCCAGCAGTGTACAGGGAGGCGGTAATGAAAAACTGTTTTTT.